Below, 9 T cell receptor beta chains from the same sample are listed, as sequenced in a study of cytomegalovirus exposure and HLA in healthy donors. Data came from immunoSEQ multiplex PCR; TCRdb stores just in-frame clones and leaves some out. The table records around 130,000 clones, around nine tenths of them present only once. Specimen: PBMCs. The receptors shown here come from a man aged 30-40 years in good health and CMV-seronegative.

The chain combines TRBV10-3 with TRBJ2-3, with 11 positions matching TRBD2. This CDR3 is built from 18 residues. V shed 5 bases, J shed 2 bases, and the junction held 12 bases outside the gene matches. The germline gives CDR1 ENHRY, CDR2 SYGVKD. The CDR3 sequence: CAISSPWETSGDTDTQYF. The CDR3, as DNA: TGTGCCATCAGTAGTCCATGGGAGACTAGCGGGGACACAGATACGCAGTATTTT.

This clone was seen once. The V gene is TRBV19, the J gene TRBJ1-1; 7 bases are shared with TRBD1. Germline trimming cut 3 bases from V and 5 bases from J; bases unmatched to any gene: 12. The germline V gene encodes CDR1 LNHDA and CDR2 SQIVND (reference sequence). CDR3 size: 16 residues. CDR3 region: CASSIAGVSGGTEAFF. CDR3 in DNA: TGTGCCAGTAGTATCGCCGGCGTGTCAGGGGGAACTGAAGCTTTCTTT.

The V and J genes are TRBV7-9 and TRBJ2-7; D is ambiguous. Germline CDR1 SEHNR, CDR2 FQNEAQ (reference sequence). There are 15 residues in the CDR3. Trimming shortened V by 1 base and J by 1 base, and 11 bases separated the two germline ends. CDR3 DNA sequence: TGTGCCAGCAGCTTAGGGTTGGGCAGGTCCTACGAGCAGTACTTC. Encoded protein: CASSLGLGRSYEQYF.

This clone was counted a single time. This sequence joins TRBV5-4 and TRBJ2-1; 7 bases are a match to TRBD1. The CDR3 covers 16 residues. With V trimmed by 0 bases and J by 3 bases, 6 bases remained unmatched. CDR1 is SGHNT, CDR2 YYREEE, per germline (reference sequence). The DNA of the CDR3 is TGTGCCAGCAGCTTGGAAGGGGGCTCTATCTACAATGAGCAGTTCTTC. Protein sequence: CASSLEGGSIYNEQFF.

The rearrangement links TRBV6-4 to TRBJ2-2, with D possibly being TRBD2 (6 bases). V gave up 3 bases and J gave up 6 bases, with 11 bases separating them. Germline V gene lookup returns CDR1 MRHNA and CDR2 SNTAGT. CDR3 size: 14 residues. CDR3 DNA sequence: TGTGCCAGCAGTGAGACGGGAGAATCCGGGGAGCTGTTTTTT. Translation gives CASSETGESGELFF.

This chain uses TRBV27 with TRBJ2-3, with D possibly matching TRBD1 (5 bases). The ends were cut back, 5 bases at V and 4 bases at J, with 13 bases in the middle. Germline-derived CDR1 and CDR2 are MNHEY and SMNVEV (reference sequence). The CDR3 has 14 residues. CDR3 nucleotides: TGTGCCAGCAGTCCGCGTGGGGCCCCAGATACGCAGTATTTT. This sequence encodes CASSPRGAPDTQYF.

CDR3: CASSPHGDRGDNNQPQHF. The CDR3, as DNA: TGTGCCAGCAGCCCCCACGGGGACAGGGGCGATAACAATCAGCCCCAGCATTTT. The chain joins TRBV7-3 to TRBJ1-5; 10 nucleotides agree with TRBD1. Trimming cost V 5 bases and J 3 bases; bases outside gene matches: 13. The CDR3 is 18 amino acids. The V gene's germline CDR1 is SGHTA and CDR2 FQGTGA.

This clone was recorded once. The chain recombines TRBV11-2 with TRBJ2-7; 10 positions agree with TRBD2. The CDR3 length is 17 residues. Trimming took 1 base from V and 3 from J; bases not matched to a gene: 9. CDR1 and CDR2 from the germline V gene are SGHAT and FQNNGV. The CDR3 sequence: CASSLGSWTSGDYEQYF. In DNA form, the CDR3 reads TGTGCCAGCAGCTTAGGTTCCTGGACTAGCGGAGACTACGAGCAGTACTTC. The whole variable domain, filled in from reference TRBV11-2 and TRBJ2-7, reads EAGVAQSPRYKIIEKRQSVAFWCNPISGHATLYWYQQILGQGPKLLIQFQNNGVVDDSQLPKDRFSAERLKGVDSTLKIQPAKLEDSAVYLCASSLGSWTSGDYEQYFGPGTRLTVT.

This chain uses TRBV7-3 with TRBJ1-2; 12 bases align to TRBD1. Germline V gene lookup returns CDR1 SGHTA and CDR2 FQGTGA. The J segment lost 6 bases and the V segment lost 5 bases, leaving 7 bases of the junction unmatched. This CDR3 is 15 amino acids long. CDR3 amino acids: CASSPRGTGGDGYTF. CDR3 nucleotide sequence: TGTGCCAGCAGCCCACGGGGGACAGGGGGCGATGGCTACACCTTC.